Shown below are 22 T cell receptor beta chains from a single sample sequenced in a study of identical twins. Each CDR3 protein is one row after TCRdb ran MiXCR on the 5' RACE reads. The sample consists of about 480,000 distinct CDR3 sequences, 14% of them appearing once. These data also formed part of another study, on yellow fever vaccine responses in identical twins.

Sequenced material: CD4+ T cells sorted from blood. All receptors derive from a woman aged 18-30 years in good health.

The gene calls are TRBV27 and TRBJ2-3; 12 nucleotides line up with TRBD1. CDR3 length: 16 amino acids. V was clipped by 3 bases and J by 1 base; unmatched bases: 2. Germline V gene sequence: CDR1 MNHEY, CDR2 SMNVEV (reference sequence). This CDR3 reads CASSFWDRGRTDTQYF. CDR3 nucleotide sequence: TGTGCCAGCAGTTTCTGGGACAGGGGGCGCACAGATACGCAGTATTTT.

This clonotype was detected only a few times. The chain has TRBV29-1 and TRBJ1-5; unclear D gene. Germline V gene lookup returns CDR1 SQVTM and CDR2 ANQGSEA. This CDR3 region has 12 residues. V gave up 4 bases and J gave up 3 bases, with 7 bases separating them. The CDR3, as DNA: TGCAGCGTTGGTAATACCAATCAGCCCCAGCATTTT. It translates to CSVGNTNQPQHF.

A few counts support this clonotype. The chain employs TRBV6-2 or TRBV6-3 and TRBJ1-2; D is unresolved. Germline lookup yields CDR1 MNHEY and CDR2 SVGEGT. Between the trimmed V and J ends, which lost 2 bases and 0 bases, there was a span of 10 bases. This CDR3 has 15 residues. DNA of the CDR3: TGTGCCAGCAGTTACGGGCTGATAGCTAACTATGGCTACACCTTC. Residues: CASSYGLIANYGYTF.

The CDR3 nucleotides are TGTGCCAGCAGTTTACGGCCAACTAATGAAAAACTGTTTTTT. This translates into CASSLRPTNEKLFF. The V call is TRBV27, the J call TRBJ1-4; D call uncertain. V lost 2 bases, J lost 0 bases, and 4 bases lay in between. The CDR3 spans 14 residues. The germline V gene has CDR1 MNHEY and CDR2 SMNVEV (reference sequence).

This clonotype was picked up a small number of times. This chain joins TRBV7-9 and TRBJ2-1; 9 nucleotides match TRBD1. The germline V gene has CDR1 SEHNR and CDR2 FQNEAQ (reference sequence). V lost 3 bases, J lost 5 bases, and 11 bases stayed unmatched. This CDR3 comprises 17 residues. CDR3 DNA: TGTGCCAGCAGCTTCACGTCGACCGGGACAGGGCACAATGAGCAGTTCTTC. Its translation is CASSFTSTGTGHNEQFF.

The chain links TRBV9 to TRBJ2-5; D may be TRBD2 (5 bases). CDR1 and CDR2 from the germline V gene are SGDLS and YYNGEE. The CDR3 contains 14 residues. Trimming took 0 bases from V and 2 from J, leaving 8 bases between them. This chain's CDR3 is CASSVGTAQETQYF. CDR3 DNA: TGTGCCAGCAGCGTAGGGACTGCACAAGAGACCCAGTACTTC.

The V call is TRBV4-3, the J call TRBJ2-3, with D perhaps matching TRBD2 (5 bases). This CDR3 contains 17 residues. Germline V gene sequence: CDR1 LGHNA, CDR2 YSLEER. Trimming removed 1 base from V and 0 bases from J, with 14 bases in between. The CDR3 sequence is CASSQGVPSGSTDTQYF. The CDR3 coding sequence is TGCGCCAGCAGCCAAGGGGTGCCGAGCGGAAGCACAGATACGCAGTATTTT.

This sequence joins TRBV6-4 and TRBJ2-3, with 7 bases identical to TRBD2. With 6 bases clipped from V and 2 bases from J, the junction kept 8 bases outside the gene matches. Per germline, CDR1 MRHNA and CDR2 SNTAGT. This CDR3 is 15 amino acids long. The CDR3 sequence is CASSLSGDPTDTQYF. DNA of the CDR3: TGTGCCAGCAGCCTAAGCGGGGACCCCACAGATACGCAGTATTTT.

The rearrangement uses TRBV4-2 and TRBJ2-7; D is undetermined. In germline, CDR1 is LGHNA, CDR2 YNFKEQ. Trimming removed 0 bases at V and 0 bases at J, with 6 bases between. CDR3 length: 14 amino acids. The CDR3 DNA sequence: TGTGCCAGCAGCCAAGATAGGCACTCCTACGAGCAGTACTTC. Encoded protein: CASSQDRHSYEQYF.

Only a few counts were recorded for this clonotype. The gene calls are TRBV18 and TRBJ2-2; no firm D call. CDR3 size: 14 residues. Germline assignment: CDR1 KGHSH and CDR2 LQKENI. Trimming shortened V by 0 bases and J by 9 bases, and 11 bases separated the two germline ends. The CDR3 bases are TGTGCCAGCTCACCACCGACGGGCCCCCGGGAGCTGTTTTTT. Protein sequence: CASSPPTGPRELFF. Full variable domain (remainder filled in from reference TRBV18 and TRBJ2-2): NAGVMQNPRHLVRRRGQEARLRCSPMKGHSHVYWYRQLPEEGLKFMVYLQKENIIDESGMPKERFSAEFPKEGPSILRIQQVVRGDSAAYFCASSPPTGPRELFFGEGSRLTVL.

This chain connects TRBV6-1 to TRBJ2-1; perhaps TRBD2 as D (6 bases). The CDR3 totals 14 residues. V was cut by 8 bases and J by 5 bases, with 16 bases left in between. Germline V gives CDR1 MNHNS, CDR2 SASEGT. CDR3 coding DNA: TGTGCCAGCGCCGGCTCTAGCGCAAACAATGAGCAGTTCTTC. Protein product: CASAGSSANNEQFF.

This clonotype came up a few times. The chain combines TRBV18 with TRBJ2-1; TRBD1 matches 11 bases. This CDR3 is built from 19 residues. V trimming: 0 bases; J trimming: 7 bases; junction bases outside the gene matches: 14. Germline CDR1 and CDR2: KGHSH and LQKENI. The CDR3 DNA reads TGTGCCAGCTCACCACCAATATCCAGAAGGACAGGGGGCCAGAATGAGCAGTTCTTC. Translated: CASSPPISRRTGGQNEQFF.

This clonotype has ten or more counts. A read error may account for a junction end that differs from germline. This chain joins TRBV7-7 and TRBJ2-3, with no clear D. This CDR3 region has 13 residues. Germline CDR1 SSHAT, CDR2 FNYEAQ (reference sequence). The CDR3 reads CASSLDFTDTQYF. In DNA form, the CDR3 reads TGTGCTAGCAGCTTAGATTTCACAGATACGCAGTATTTT.

The sample holds a few counts of this clonotype. The gene calls are TRBV4-3 and TRBJ2-5; 7 nucleotides align to TRBD2. Looked up from germline, CDR1 is LGHNA and CDR2 is YSLEER. Trimming took 1 base from V and 5 from J; bases not matched to a gene: 10. This CDR3 is built from 16 residues. In DNA form, the CDR3 reads TGCGCCAGCAGCCAAGCAGGACGGGAGGCCGGGGAGACCCAGTACTTC. Translation gives CASSQAGREAGETQYF.

The rearrangement uses TRBV5-1 and TRBJ1-1; D uncertain. V gave up 1 base and J gave up 1 base, with 11 bases separating them. The length of the CDR3 is 15 residues. Germline CDR1 is SGHRS and CDR2 is YFSETQ. The CDR3 loop is CASSLSPTGNTEAFF. The CDR3, as DNA: TGCGCCAGCAGCTTGTCCCCAACTGGGAACACTGAAGCTTTCTTT.

The chain recombines TRBV7-9 with TRBJ1-2, with D possibly being TRBD1 (6 bases). The CDR3 sequence is 14 residues long. V was trimmed by 5 bases and J by 7 bases, leaving 17 bases between them. Germline CDR1 SEHNR, CDR2 FQNEAQ (reference sequence). The CDR3 bases are TGTGCCAGCAGCCCGGCGGGGGGCGCGGGTGGCTACACCTTC. Its protein product is CASSPAGGAGGYTF.

Only a few counts were recorded for this clonotype. The CDR3 is CASRSGTGTYEQYF. The DNA of the CDR3 is TGTGCCAGCAGGTCCGGGACAGGGACCTACGAGCAGTACTTC. The chain links TRBV12-3 or TRBV12-4 to TRBJ2-7; 9 bases are shared with TRBD1. Trimming cost V 6 bases and J 2 bases; bases outside gene matches: 5. The CDR3 has 14 residues.

The V gene is TRBV20-1, the J gene TRBJ2-7; D possibly corresponds to TRBD2 (7 bases). Deletions cut 6 bases from V and 1 base from J, with 16 bases between. This CDR3 is 14 amino acids long. The germline CDR1 and CDR2 sequences are DFQATT and SNEGSKA (reference sequence). The CDR3 is CSAYPGGRSYEQYF. As DNA, the CDR3 is TGCAGTGCCTACCCCGGGGGGCGATCCTACGAGCAGTACTTC.

The chain employs TRBV5-6 and TRBJ2-1; D uncertain. The CDR3 is 16 amino acids. V was trimmed by 0 bases and J by 0 bases, leaving 10 bases between them. Germline V lookup: CDR1 SGHDT, CDR2 YYEEEE. The CDR3 nucleotides read TGTGCCAGCAGCTTGGAATTGTTGAGCTCCTACAATGAGCAGTTCTTC. Its translation: CASSLELLSSYNEQFF.

This clonotype was detected a few times. V usage is TRBV29-1 and J usage is TRBJ2-5; maybe TRBD1 (6 bases). Trimming stripped 7 bases from V and 4 bases from J, with 16 bases between. The CDR3 contains 13 residues. Looked up from germline, CDR1 is SQVTM and CDR2 is ANQGSEA. The CDR3 DNA follows: TGCAGCGCTGACCTGGACAGATTAGAGACCCAGTACTTC. This codes for CSADLDRLETQYF. Looking up the rest from reference TRBV29-1 and TRBJ2-5 gives the full variable domain: SAVISQKPSRDICQRGTSLTIQCQVDSQVTMMFWYRQQPGQSLTLIATANQGSEATYESGFVIDKFPISRPNLTFSTLTVSNMSPEDSSIYLCSADLDRLETQYFGPGTRLLVL.

This clonotype was picked up a small number of times. CDR3 residues: CATSDSRTSGRLYEQYF. The DNA of the CDR3 is TGTGCCACCAGTGATAGTCGGACTAGCGGGAGGTTGTACGAGCAGTACTTC. The chain employs TRBV24-1 and TRBJ2-7, with TRBD2 matching 14 bases. The length of the CDR3 is 17 residues. V shed 3 bases and J 4 bases; nucleotides not matched to a gene: 7. CDR1 and CDR2 (germline): KGHDR, SFDVKD.

This chain links TRBV6-5 with TRBJ2-1; 8 bases map to TRBD2. Germline CDR1 and CDR2: MNHEY and SVGAGI. V lost 2 bases, J lost 7 bases, and 7 bases stayed unmatched. There are 15 residues in the CDR3. The DNA for the CDR3 is TGTGCCAGCAGTTACCGGCTAGCGGGTGGTAATGAGCAGTTCTTC. Protein sequence: CASSYRLAGGNEQFF.